Following are 5 T cell receptor beta chains from one sample sequenced in a study of technical replicates of blood from a handful of donors. Generated by immunoSEQ multiplex PCR, the TCRdb table keeps only in-frame clones and is missing some. The table has more than 10,000 clones, 86% seen once. Sample: PBMCs. The receptors originated from a human donor in good health.

The chain has TRBV19 and TRBJ1-2; TRBD1 agrees at 10 bases. Germline CDR1 is LNHDA and CDR2 is SQIVND (reference sequence). V lost 6 bases and J lost 4; bases outside the gene matches: 11. CDR3 length: 16 residues. The CDR3 protein is CASSRDRGPGGYGYTF. The CDR3 DNA sequence: TGTGCCAGTAGCCGGGACAGGGGCCCCGGGGGCTATGGCTACACCTTC. The full variable domain, with the rest looked up from reference TRBV19 and TRBJ1-2, is DGGITQSPKYLFRKEGQNVTLSCEQNLNHDAMYWYRQDPGQGLRLIYYSQIVNDFQKGDIAEGYSVSREKKESFPLTVTSAQKNPTAFYLCASSRDRGPGGYGYTFGSGTRLTVV.

V and J are TRBV7-9 and TRBJ1-2; D may be TRBD1 (5 bases). Germline V gene lookup returns CDR1 SEHNR and CDR2 FQNEAQ (reference sequence). The CDR3 sequence is 13 residues long. With 1 base removed from V and 8 bases from J, the gap between germline ends came to 11 bases. CDR3 residues: CASSLDGGGGYTF. CDR3 nucleotide sequence: TGTGCCAGCAGCTTAGATGGGGGAGGAGGCTACACCTTC.

The J gene is TRBJ1-1, the V gene TRBV11-3; D unresolved. Between the trimmed V and J ends, which lost 5 bases and 1 base, there was a span of 11 bases. Germline V gene lookup returns CDR1 SGHNT and CDR2 YENEEA. The CDR3 is 14 residues long. CDR3: CASSPDGSNTEAFF. CDR3 DNA sequence: TGTGCCAGCAGCCCTGATGGCTCGAACACTGAAGCTTTCTTT.

V gene TRBV9 combines with J gene TRBJ2-7, with D hard to call. V lost 0 bases, J lost 5 bases, and 9 bases lay in between. The CDR3 extends over 13 amino acids. Germline V gene lookup returns CDR1 SGDLS and CDR2 YYNGEE. CDR3 region: CASSVAGGDEQYF. In DNA, the CDR3 is TGTGCCAGCAGCGTAGCTGGTGGAGACGAGCAGTACTTC.

This clone was observed a handful of times. The chain joins TRBV6-1 to TRBJ2-5; possibly TRBD2 for D (6 bases). Germline V CDR1 and CDR2: MNHNS, SASEGT. CDR3 size: 12 residues. This CDR3 is CATPGDQETQYF. DNA of the CDR3: TGTGCAACCCCGGGGGACCAAGAGACCCAGTACTTC.